This T cell receptor beta chain was sequenced in a study of T cell changes during pregnancy in multiple sclerosis. CDR3 length: 15 residues. Trimming removed 6 bases from V and 4 bases from J; junction bases left unmatched: 8. Germline V gene sequence: CDR1 MRHNA, CDR2 SNTAGT. Assay used: immunoSEQ multiplex PCR; TCRdb lists only in-frame clones, some missing. The data hold under 30,000 clones, with around 90% observed a single time. The source material was CD8+ T cells from peripheral blood mononuclear cells, sampled in the third trimester of pregnancy. The receptor's source is a female donor in good health, enrolled as a control in a pregnancy study. V usage is TRBV6-4 and J usage is TRBJ2-5; 10 bases are a match to TRBD2. CDR3 coding DNA: TGTGCCAGCAGCGTAGCGGGGGGCGAGGGAGAGACCCAGTACTTC. Amino acids: CASSVAGGEGETQYF.